These T cell receptor beta chains were read from a single sample in a study of T cells in Graves' hyperthyroidism and ophthalmopathy. One entry per CDR3 protein results from TCRdb running MiXCR on the multiplex PCR reads. The sample carries some 300,000 distinct CDR3 sequences, about 15% recorded once. Sequencing used blood. Source of these receptors: a man between 25 and 39 years old with Graves' hyperthyroidism. CDR3s include the opening cysteine and the closing phenylalanine or tryptophan. A D gene is named only where the DNA matches it firmly. Size values are once, few and many counts, or a class for expanded clones, and some rows have none.

v_gene: TRBV6-2/TRBV6-3; abundance: many; d_gene: -; len: 16; j_gene: TRBJ2-3; CDR3nt: TGTGCCAGCAGTTACGGGGGACATAGGCTCACAGATACGCAGTATTTT; CDR3aa: CASSYGGHRLTDTQYF
v_gene: TRBV7-9; abundance: -; d_gene: -; len: 12; j_gene: TRBJ2-5; CDR3nt: TGTGCCAGCAGCCCGAAACGGGAGACCCAGTACTTC; CDR3aa: CASSPKRETQYF
v_gene: TRBV20-1; abundance: many; d_gene: -; len: 15; j_gene: TRBJ2-1; CDR3nt: TGCAGTGCTGTTGAGGCAGGCCGGACCTACAATGAGCAGTTCTTC; CDR3aa: CSAVEAGRTYNEQFF
v_gene: TRBV30; abundance: -; d_gene: -; len: 11; j_gene: TRBJ1-1; CDR3nt: -; CDR3aa: CAWSVAGGTFF
v_gene: TRBV10-3; abundance: many; d_gene: -; len: 15; j_gene: TRBJ1-2; CDR3nt: TGTGCCATCAGTGATCCAGGCGGCAGGCACTATGGCTACACCTTC; CDR3aa: CAISDPGGRHYGYTF
v_gene: TRBV6-1; abundance: many; d_gene: -; len: 13; j_gene: TRBJ2-1; CDR3nt: TGTGCCAGCAGGTATGATTTCTACAATGAGCAGTTCTTC; CDR3aa: CASRYDFYNEQFF
v_gene: TRBV5-4; abundance: few; d_gene: TRBD1; len: 13; j_gene: TRBJ1-1; CDR3nt: TGTGCCAGCAGCTTGCAAACAGGGGCTGAAGCTTTCTTT; CDR3aa: CASSLQTGAEAFF
v_gene: TRBV2; abundance: -; d_gene: -; len: 13; j_gene: TRBJ2-5; CDR3nt: TGTGCCAGCAGTGTATACGCCCAAGAGACCCAGTACTTC; CDR3aa: CASSVYAQETQYF
v_gene: TRBV15; abundance: -; d_gene: -; len: 15; j_gene: TRBJ2-1; CDR3nt: TGTGCCACCAGCAGAGAGTCCCAAAACCACAATGAGCAGTTCTTC; CDR3aa: CATSRESQNHNEQFF
v_gene: TRBV5-1; abundance: many; d_gene: TRBD1; len: 14; j_gene: TRBJ1-1; CDR3nt: TGCGCCAGCAGCCCTTCGACAGGGCGCACTGAAGCTTTCTTT; CDR3aa: CASSPSTGRTEAFF
v_gene: TRBV29-1; abundance: -; d_gene: -; len: 12; j_gene: TRBJ1-2; CDR3nt: TGCAGCGTTGAAGGCGGGGCCGACGGCTACACCTTC; CDR3aa: CSVEGGADGYTF
v_gene: TRBV6-6; abundance: -; d_gene: TRBD1; len: 14; j_gene: TRBJ1-2; CDR3nt: TGTGCCAGCAGTTACACTCCAGGGGGGTATGGCTACACCTTC; CDR3aa: CASSYTPGGYGYTF
v_gene: TRBV11-2; abundance: few; d_gene: -; len: 15; j_gene: TRBJ1-4; CDR3nt: TGTGCCAGCAGCACGAACTTTGCAACTAATGAAAAACTGTTTTTT; CDR3aa: CASSTNFATNEKLFF
v_gene: TRBV19; abundance: -; d_gene: -; len: 14; j_gene: TRBJ1-5; CDR3nt: TGTGCCAGTAGTTTCCGGGGGTTAGGCCAGCCCCAGCATTTT; CDR3aa: CASSFRGLGQPQHF
v_gene: TRBV29-1; abundance: -; d_gene: -; len: 11; j_gene: TRBJ1-1; CDR3nt: TGCAGCGTCCTTGCGGGTTCTGAAGCTTTCTTT; CDR3aa: CSVLAGSEAFF
v_gene: TRBV24-1; abundance: many; d_gene: TRBD2; len: 19; j_gene: TRBJ2-3; CDR3nt: TGTGCCACCAGTGGAGTAGCGGGCGAAGAACGTCTCAGCACAGATACGCAGTATTTT; CDR3aa: CATSGVAGEERLSTDTQYF
v_gene: TRBV13; abundance: many; d_gene: -; len: 15; j_gene: TRBJ2-7; CDR3nt: TGTGCCAGCAGAAGACAGGACCAAGCTCAAAGGGAGCAGTACTTC; CDR3aa: CASRRQDQAQREQYF
v_gene: TRBV28; abundance: -; d_gene: -; len: 16; j_gene: TRBJ2-7; CDR3nt: TGTGCCAGCAGTTTACGAGACTTCGGAAGGTCCGACGAGCAGTACTTC; CDR3aa: CASSLRDFGRSDEQYF
v_gene: TRBV4-1; abundance: -; d_gene: -; len: 14; j_gene: TRBJ1-4; CDR3nt: TGCGCCAGCAGCCAAGCAGGGGAGGGGGAAAAACTGTTTTTT; CDR3aa: CASSQAGEGEKLFF
v_gene: TRBV20-1; abundance: -; d_gene: -; len: 13; j_gene: TRBJ2-3; CDR3nt: TGCAGCGTCAGGGGGGTTGGCACAGATACGCAGTATTTT; CDR3aa: CSVRGVGTDTQYF
v_gene: TRBV28; abundance: -; d_gene: TRBD2; len: 16; j_gene: TRBJ2-4; CDR3nt: TGTGCCAGCAGTTTAGTGTCTAGCGGGAGGGAAAACATTCAGTACTTC; CDR3aa: CASSLVSSGRENIQYF
v_gene: TRBV5-1; abundance: few; d_gene: -; len: 15; j_gene: TRBJ1-2; CDR3nt: TGCGCCAGCAGTGCCCGCGACACTAAATTATATGGCTACACCTTC; CDR3aa: CASSARDTKLYGYTF
v_gene: TRBV12-3/TRBV12-4; abundance: -; d_gene: -; len: 14; j_gene: TRBJ2-7; CDR3nt: TGTGCCAGCAGTTTCGGGGTTTACTCCTACGAGCAGTACTTC; CDR3aa: CASSFGVYSYEQYF
v_gene: TRBV27; abundance: many; d_gene: -; len: 12; j_gene: TRBJ1-2; CDR3nt: TGTGCCAGCGGGACGGATATATATGGCTACACCTTC; CDR3aa: CASGTDIYGYTF
v_gene: TRBV5-1; abundance: many; d_gene: TRBD2; len: 15; j_gene: TRBJ2-7; CDR3nt: TGCGCCAGCAGCTTCGGACTAGCGGGATCAGACGAGCAGTACTTC; CDR3aa: CASSFGLAGSDEQYF
v_gene: TRBV2; abundance: -; d_gene: TRBD2; len: 18; j_gene: TRBJ2-1; CDR3nt: TGTGCCAGCACAACCTCCTGGGGTAGCGGGATCTCCTACAATGAGCAGTTCTTC; CDR3aa: CASTTSWGSGISYNEQFF
v_gene: TRBV20-1; abundance: few; d_gene: TRBD2; len: 15; j_gene: TRBJ2-1; CDR3nt: TGCAGTGCTAGAGACGCGACTAGCGGGAGGAATGAGCAGTTCTTC; CDR3aa: CSARDATSGRNEQFF
v_gene: TRBV27; abundance: many; d_gene: TRBD2; len: 15; j_gene: TRBJ2-7; CDR3nt: TGTGCCAGCAGTGTGACTAGCGGGATCTCCTACGAGCAGTACTTC; CDR3aa: CASSVTSGISYEQYF
v_gene: TRBV5-1; abundance: many; d_gene: TRBD1; len: 15; j_gene: TRBJ1-1; CDR3nt: TGCGCCAGCAGACCTGGGGACAGCGGTGGCACTGAAGCTTTCTTT; CDR3aa: CASRPGDSGGTEAFF
v_gene: TRBV19; abundance: many; d_gene: -; len: 12; j_gene: TRBJ2-5; CDR3nt: TGTGCCAGTAGCAAGAGCGGGGAGACCCAGTACTTC; CDR3aa: CASSKSGETQYF
v_gene: TRBV6-1; abundance: many; d_gene: TRBD2; len: 16; j_gene: TRBJ2-1; CDR3nt: TGTGCCAGCAGTGACTATCTAGCGGGAGACCTCAATGAGCAGTTCTTC; CDR3aa: CASSDYLAGDLNEQFF
v_gene: TRBV12-3/TRBV12-4; abundance: many; d_gene: TRBD1; len: 13; j_gene: TRBJ2-7; CDR3nt: TGTGCCAGCAGTAGGGACAGAGCCTACGAGCAGTACTTC; CDR3aa: CASSRDRAYEQYF
v_gene: TRBV20-1; abundance: many; d_gene: -; len: 15; j_gene: TRBJ2-1; CDR3nt: TGCAGTGCTAGGGGGACCACCGGGTTTCGCGATGAGCAGTTCTTC; CDR3aa: CSARGTTGFRDEQFF
v_gene: TRBV13; abundance: few; d_gene: -; len: 16; j_gene: TRBJ1-6; CDR3nt: TGTGCCAGCAGCTTAGGCCCGGCAGGAAATTCTTCACCCCTCCACTTT; CDR3aa: CASSLGPAGNSSPLHF
v_gene: TRBV2; abundance: many; d_gene: -; len: 11; j_gene: TRBJ2-1; CDR3nt: TGTGCCAGCAGGGAGGAAAATGAGCAGTTCTTC; CDR3aa: CASREENEQFF
v_gene: TRBV28; abundance: many; d_gene: TRBD2; len: 18; j_gene: TRBJ2-3; CDR3nt: TGTGCCTCCCGTGGGACTAGCGGGATGAGACGGAGCACAGATACGCAGTATTTT; CDR3aa: CASRGTSGMRRSTDTQYF
v_gene: TRBV25-1; abundance: few; d_gene: -; len: 15; j_gene: TRBJ2-1; CDR3nt: TGTGCCAGCAGTGAATATAGATCGGTTTACAATGAGCAGTTCTTC; CDR3aa: CASSEYRSVYNEQFF
v_gene: TRBV2; abundance: few; d_gene: TRBD2; len: 14; j_gene: TRBJ2-2; CDR3nt: TGTGCCAGTCGGTTTAGCGGGACTGACGGGGAGCTGTTTTTT; CDR3aa: CASRFSGTDGELFF
v_gene: TRBV13; abundance: -; d_gene: TRBD2; len: 15; j_gene: TRBJ2-1; CDR3nt: TGTGCCAGCAGCTTAGCACTAGCGGGAGATCGTGAGCAGTTCTTC; CDR3aa: CASSLALAGDREQFF
v_gene: TRBV3-1; abundance: many; d_gene: -; len: 14; j_gene: TRBJ1-1; CDR3nt: TGTGCCAGCAGTAGAGGGGAGGCGCTCGGTGAAGCTTTCTTT; CDR3aa: CASSRGEALGEAFF
v_gene: TRBV7-2; abundance: many; d_gene: TRBD1; len: 15; j_gene: TRBJ1-1; CDR3nt: TGTGCCAGCAGCCTAAGACAGGGGGCGGGAACTGAAGCTTTCTTT; CDR3aa: CASSLRQGAGTEAFF
v_gene: TRBV12-3/TRBV12-4; abundance: many; d_gene: -; len: 15; j_gene: TRBJ1-5; CDR3nt: TGTGCCAGCAGCTTAGGCGGGTATAGCAATCAGCCCCAGCATTTT; CDR3aa: CASSLGGYSNQPQHF
v_gene: TRBV5-1; abundance: many; d_gene: -; len: 14; j_gene: TRBJ2-1; CDR3nt: TGCGCCAGCAGCTTCCTCTCAACGAGCAATGAGCAGTTCTTC; CDR3aa: CASSFLSTSNEQFF
v_gene: TRBV29-1; abundance: few; d_gene: -; len: 16; j_gene: TRBJ2-6; CDR3nt: TGCAGCGTTGACGACAGAGTCCTTTCTGGGGCCAACGTCCTGACTTTC; CDR3aa: CSVDDRVLSGANVLTF